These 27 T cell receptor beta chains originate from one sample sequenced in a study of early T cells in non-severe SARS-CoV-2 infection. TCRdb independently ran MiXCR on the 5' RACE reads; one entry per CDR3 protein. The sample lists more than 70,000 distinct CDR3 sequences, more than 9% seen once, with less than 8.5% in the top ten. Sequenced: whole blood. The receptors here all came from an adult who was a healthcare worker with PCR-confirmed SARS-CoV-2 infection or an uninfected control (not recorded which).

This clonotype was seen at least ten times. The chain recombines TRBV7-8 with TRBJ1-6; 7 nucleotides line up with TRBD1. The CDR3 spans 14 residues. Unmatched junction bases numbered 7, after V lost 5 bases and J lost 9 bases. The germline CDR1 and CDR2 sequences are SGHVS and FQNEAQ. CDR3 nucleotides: TGTGCCAGCAGCCAGACAGGGTTCGGTTCACCCCTCCACTTT. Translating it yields CASSQTGFGSPLHF.

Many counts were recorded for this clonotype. The CDR3 here is CASRRPKEGPYNSPLHF. CDR3 DNA sequence: TGTGCCAGCCGCCGGCCAAAGGAGGGGCCTTATAATTCACCCCTCCACTTT. The chain is built from TRBV28 and TRBJ1-6, with D perhaps matching TRBD1 (5 bases). Deletions cut 8 bases from V and 4 bases from J, with 21 bases between. In germline, CDR1 is MDHEN, CDR2 SYDVKM. The CDR3 runs 17 residues.

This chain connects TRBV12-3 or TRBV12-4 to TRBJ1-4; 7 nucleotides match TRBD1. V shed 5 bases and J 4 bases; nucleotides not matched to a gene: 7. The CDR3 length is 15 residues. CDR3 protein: CASSPMTGRNEKLFF. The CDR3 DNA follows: TGTGCCAGCAGTCCGATGACAGGGCGTAATGAAAAACTGTTTTTT.

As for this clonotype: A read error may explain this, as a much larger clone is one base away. In nucleotides, the CDR3 is TGTGCCATCAGCCCCATGGTACGAACGAACACCGGGGAGCTGTTTTTT. Translated, it gives CAISPMVRTNTGELFF. V gene TRBV10-3 combines with J gene TRBJ2-2; D gene unclear. In germline, CDR1 is ENHRY, CDR2 SYGVKD. Between the trimmed V and J ends, which lost 6 bases and 0 bases, there was a span of 14 bases. There are 16 residues in the CDR3.

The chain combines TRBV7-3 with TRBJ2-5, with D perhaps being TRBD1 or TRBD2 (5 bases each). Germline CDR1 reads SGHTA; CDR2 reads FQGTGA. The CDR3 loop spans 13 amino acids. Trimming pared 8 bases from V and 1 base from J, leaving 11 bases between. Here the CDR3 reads CASCRDPQETQYF. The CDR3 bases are TGTGCCAGCTGCAGGGACCCCCAAGAGACCCAGTACTTC.

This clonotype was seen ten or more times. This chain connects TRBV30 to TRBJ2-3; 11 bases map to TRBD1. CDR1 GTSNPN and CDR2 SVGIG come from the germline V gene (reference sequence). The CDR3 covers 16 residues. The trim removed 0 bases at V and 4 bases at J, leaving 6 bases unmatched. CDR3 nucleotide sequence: TGTGCCTGGAGTGTACTGAGGACAGGGGGCGCAGATACGCAGTATTTT. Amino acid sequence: CAWSVLRTGGADTQYF.

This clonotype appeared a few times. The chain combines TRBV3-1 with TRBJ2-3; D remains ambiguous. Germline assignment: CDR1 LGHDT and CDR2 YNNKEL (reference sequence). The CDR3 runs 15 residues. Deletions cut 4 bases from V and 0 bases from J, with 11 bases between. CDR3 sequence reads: CASSPQSSSTDTQYF. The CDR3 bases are TGTGCCAGCAGCCCGCAAAGTTCTAGCACAGATACGCAGTATTTT.

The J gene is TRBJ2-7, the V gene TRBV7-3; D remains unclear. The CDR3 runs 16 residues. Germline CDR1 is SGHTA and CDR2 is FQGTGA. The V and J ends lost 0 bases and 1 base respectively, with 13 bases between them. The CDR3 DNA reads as TGTGCCAGCAGCTTAACCCCCCCCAGCGCTTCCTACGAGCAGTACTTC. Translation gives CASSLTPPSASYEQYF.

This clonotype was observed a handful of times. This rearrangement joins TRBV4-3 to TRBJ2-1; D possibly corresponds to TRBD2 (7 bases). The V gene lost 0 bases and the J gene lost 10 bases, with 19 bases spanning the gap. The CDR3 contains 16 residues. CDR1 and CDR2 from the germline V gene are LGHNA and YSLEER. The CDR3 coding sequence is TGCGCCAGCAGCCAAGATAGGGGGACTAAGACAACAGAGCAGTTCTTC. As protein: CASSQDRGTKTTEQFF.

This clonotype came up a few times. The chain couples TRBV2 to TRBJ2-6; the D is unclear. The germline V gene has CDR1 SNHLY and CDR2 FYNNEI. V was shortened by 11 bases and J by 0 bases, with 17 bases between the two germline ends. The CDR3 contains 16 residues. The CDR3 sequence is CAGTVGPSSGANVLTF. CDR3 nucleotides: TGTGCCGGAACAGTAGGACCAAGCTCTGGGGCCAACGTCCTGACTTTC. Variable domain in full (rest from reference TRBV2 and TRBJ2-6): EPEVTQTPSHQVTQMGQEVILRCVPISNHLYFYWYRQILGQKVEFLVSFYNNEISEKSEIFDDQFSVERPDGSNFTLKIRSTKLEDSAMYFCAGTVGPSSGANVLTFGAGSRLTVL.

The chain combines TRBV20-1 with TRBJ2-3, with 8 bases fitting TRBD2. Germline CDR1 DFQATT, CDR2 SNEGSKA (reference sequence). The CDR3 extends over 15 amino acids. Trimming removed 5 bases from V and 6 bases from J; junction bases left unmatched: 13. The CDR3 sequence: CSAAFAGTSADTQYF. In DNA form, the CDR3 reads TGCAGTGCTGCCTTCGCCGGGACTAGTGCCGATACGCAGTATTTT.

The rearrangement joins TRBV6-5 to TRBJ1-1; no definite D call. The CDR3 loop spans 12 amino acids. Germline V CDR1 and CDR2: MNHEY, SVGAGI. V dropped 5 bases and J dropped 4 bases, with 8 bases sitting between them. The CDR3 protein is CASSPWGTEAFF. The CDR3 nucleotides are TGTGCCAGCAGTCCGTGGGGCACTGAAGCTTTCTTT.

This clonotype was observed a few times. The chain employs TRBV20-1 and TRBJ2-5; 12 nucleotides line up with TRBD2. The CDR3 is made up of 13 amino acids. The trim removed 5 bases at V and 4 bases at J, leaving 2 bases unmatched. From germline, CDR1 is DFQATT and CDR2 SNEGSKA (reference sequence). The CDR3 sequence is CSAVLAGGETQYF. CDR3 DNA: TGCAGTGCTGTACTAGCGGGAGGAGAGACCCAGTACTTC.

The CDR3 region is CAISPQGANQPQHF. DNA of the CDR3: TGTGCCATCAGCCCCCAGGGGGCGAATCAGCCCCAGCATTTT. V and J are TRBV10-3 and TRBJ1-5; 8 nucleotides match TRBD1. Germline V gene lookup returns CDR1 ENHRY and CDR2 SYGVKD. There are 14 residues in the CDR3. Trimming removed 6 bases from V and 4 bases from J; junction bases left unmatched: 5.

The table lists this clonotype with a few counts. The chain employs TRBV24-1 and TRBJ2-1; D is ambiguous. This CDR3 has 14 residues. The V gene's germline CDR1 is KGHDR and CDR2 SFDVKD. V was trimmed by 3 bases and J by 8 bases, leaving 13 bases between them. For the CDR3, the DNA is TGTGCCACCAGTGATCTCCGGAGTAAGGATGAGCAGTTCTTC. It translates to CATSDLRSKDEQFF.

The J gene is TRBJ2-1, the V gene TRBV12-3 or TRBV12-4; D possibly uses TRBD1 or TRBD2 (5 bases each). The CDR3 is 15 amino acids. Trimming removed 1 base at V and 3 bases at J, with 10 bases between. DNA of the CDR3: TGTGCCAGCAGTTTAGGGGACGGCAGCTACAATGAGCAGTTCTTC. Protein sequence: CASSLGDGSYNEQFF.

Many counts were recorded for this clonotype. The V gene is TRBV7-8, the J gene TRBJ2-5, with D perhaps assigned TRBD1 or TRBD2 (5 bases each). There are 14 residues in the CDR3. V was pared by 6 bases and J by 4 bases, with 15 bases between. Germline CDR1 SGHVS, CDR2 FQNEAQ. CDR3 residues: CASSSRDLSETQYF. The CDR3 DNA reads TGTGCCAGCAGTTCCCGGGACCTCTCAGAGACCCAGTACTTC.

The CDR3 region is CASSLRAGNTGELFF. DNA for the CDR3: TGTGCCAGCAGTTTAAGGGCAGGGAACACCGGGGAGCTGTTTTTT. The gene calls are TRBV12-3 or TRBV12-4 and TRBJ2-2; no definite D call. The CDR3 is 15 amino acids. V was cut by 2 bases and J by 1 base, with 8 bases left in between.

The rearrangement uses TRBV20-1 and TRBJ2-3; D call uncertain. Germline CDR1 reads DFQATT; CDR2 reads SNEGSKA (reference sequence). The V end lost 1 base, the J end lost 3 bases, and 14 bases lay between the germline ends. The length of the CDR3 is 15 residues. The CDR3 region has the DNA TGCAGTGCTAGAGTTAGTCAGTTTCTAACAGATACGCAGTATTTT. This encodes CSARVSQFLTDTQYF.

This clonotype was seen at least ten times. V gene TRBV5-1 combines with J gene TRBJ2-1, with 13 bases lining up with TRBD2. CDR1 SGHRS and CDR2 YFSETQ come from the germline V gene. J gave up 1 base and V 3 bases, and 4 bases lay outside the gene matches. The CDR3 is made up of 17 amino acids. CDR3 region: CASSWRGLAGSYNEQFF. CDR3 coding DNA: TGCGCCAGCAGCTGGAGGGGACTAGCGGGGTCCTACAATGAGCAGTTCTTC.

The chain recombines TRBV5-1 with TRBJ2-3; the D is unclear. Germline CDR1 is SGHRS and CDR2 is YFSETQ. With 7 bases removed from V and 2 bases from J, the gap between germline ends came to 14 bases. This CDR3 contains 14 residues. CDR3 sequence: CASHSWSATDTQYF. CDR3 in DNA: TGCGCCAGCCACAGTTGGAGCGCCACAGATACGCAGTATTTT.

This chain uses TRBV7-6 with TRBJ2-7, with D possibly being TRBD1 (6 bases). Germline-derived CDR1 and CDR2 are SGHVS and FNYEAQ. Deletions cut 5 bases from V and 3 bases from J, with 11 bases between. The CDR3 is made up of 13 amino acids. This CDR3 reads CASSPGQIYEQYF. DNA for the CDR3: TGTGCCAGCAGCCCGGGACAAATCTACGAGCAGTACTTC.

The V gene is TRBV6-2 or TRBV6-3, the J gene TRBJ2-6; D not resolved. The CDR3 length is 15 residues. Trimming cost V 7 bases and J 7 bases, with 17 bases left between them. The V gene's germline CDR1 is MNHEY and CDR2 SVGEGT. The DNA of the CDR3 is TGTGCCAGCAATCGCGGCACTTTTCGTGCCAACGTCCTGACTTTC. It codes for CASNRGTFRANVLTF.

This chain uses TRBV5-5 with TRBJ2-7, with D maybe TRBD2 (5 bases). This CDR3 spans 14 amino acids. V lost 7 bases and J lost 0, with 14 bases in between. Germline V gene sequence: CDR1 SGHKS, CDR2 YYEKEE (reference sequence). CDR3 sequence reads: CASRPDFFSYEQYF. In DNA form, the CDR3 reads TGTGCCAGCCGCCCGGACTTCTTCTCCTACGAGCAGTACTTC.

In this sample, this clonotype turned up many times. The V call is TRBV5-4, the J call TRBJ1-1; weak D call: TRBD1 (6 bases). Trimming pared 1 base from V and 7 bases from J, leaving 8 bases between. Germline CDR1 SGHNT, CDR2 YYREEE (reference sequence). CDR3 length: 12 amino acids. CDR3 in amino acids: CASSLQGLEAFF. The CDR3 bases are TGTGCCAGCAGCTTGCAGGGGCTTGAAGCTTTCTTT.

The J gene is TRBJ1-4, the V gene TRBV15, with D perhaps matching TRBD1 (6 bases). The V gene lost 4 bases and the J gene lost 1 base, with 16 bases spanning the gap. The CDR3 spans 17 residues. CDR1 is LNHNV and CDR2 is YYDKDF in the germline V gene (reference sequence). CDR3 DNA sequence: TGTGCCACCAGCAAAAACAGGGCTACAAGAACTAATGAAAAACTGTTTTTT. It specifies CATSKNRATRTNEKLFF. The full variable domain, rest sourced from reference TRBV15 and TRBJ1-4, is DAMVIQNPRYQVTQFGKPVTLSCSQTLNHNVMYWYQQKSSQAPKLLFHYYDKDFNNEADTPDNFQSRRPNTSFCFLDIRSPGLGDTAMYLCATSKNRATRTNEKLFFGSGTQLSVL.

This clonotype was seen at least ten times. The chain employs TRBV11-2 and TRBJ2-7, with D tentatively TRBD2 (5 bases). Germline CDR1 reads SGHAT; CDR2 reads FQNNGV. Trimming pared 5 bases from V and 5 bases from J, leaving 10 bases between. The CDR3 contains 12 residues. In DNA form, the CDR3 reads TGTGCCAGCAGCCTTACTAGGAACGAGCAGTACTTC. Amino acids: CASSLTRNEQYF.